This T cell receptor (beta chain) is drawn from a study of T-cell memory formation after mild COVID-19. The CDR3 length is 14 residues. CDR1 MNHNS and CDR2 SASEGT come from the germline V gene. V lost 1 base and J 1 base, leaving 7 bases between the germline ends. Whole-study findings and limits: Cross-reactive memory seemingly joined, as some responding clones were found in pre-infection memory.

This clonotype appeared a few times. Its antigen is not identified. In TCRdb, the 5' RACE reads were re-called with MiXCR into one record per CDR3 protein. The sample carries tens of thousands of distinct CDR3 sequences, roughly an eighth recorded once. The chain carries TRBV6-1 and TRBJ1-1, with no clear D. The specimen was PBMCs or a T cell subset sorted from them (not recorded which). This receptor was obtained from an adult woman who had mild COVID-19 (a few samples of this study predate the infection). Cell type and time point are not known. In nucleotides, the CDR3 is TGTGCCAGCAGTGAAGTCATGGGGAACACTGAAGCTTTCTTT. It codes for CASSEVMGNTEAFF.